Shown below are 24 T cell receptor beta chains from a single sample sequenced in a study of T cell responses to AZD1222 COVID-19 vaccine (dated by TCRdb to the early 2020s). This specimen's time point label, interpreted: baseline before first vaccination. Library generation was performed with the immunoSEQ multiplex PCR assay. In its TCRdb copy, this immuneACCESS table keeps in-frame sequences only and misses some clones. Where compared with another copy, unresolved V genes explain less than half of these, and the others have no known cause. Across this sample there are over 120,000 clones, with roughly 91% seen only once. The top ten clonotypes cover about 9.1% of the sample. The sequenced sample was peripheral blood, obtained on day 0 of AZD1222 vaccination. The receptors stem from an adult in good health.

The rearrangement joins TRBV6-2 or TRBV6-3 to TRBJ1-5; D remains unclear. V lost 0 bases and J 2 bases, leaving 8 bases between the germline ends. Germline V gene lookup returns CDR1 MNHEY and CDR2 SVGEGT. The CDR3 has 15 residues. As DNA, the CDR3 is TGTGCCAGCAGTTACTCTTCCTGGGGCAATCAGCCCCAGCATTTT. Its translation: CASSYSSWGNQPQHF.

The gene calls are TRBV19 and TRBJ2-1; possible D gene TRBD1, 7 bases. V lost 4 bases and J 8 bases, leaving 18 bases between the germline ends. This CDR3 contains 15 residues. Germline CDR1 and CDR2: LNHDA and SQIVND (reference sequence). CDR3 nucleotides: TGTGCCAGTAGTAATCGGAGGGGGCTTCGGGATGAGCAGTTCTTC. As protein: CASSNRRGLRDEQFF.

This clone is deemed medium-sized. This rearrangement joins TRBV7-2 to TRBJ1-1, with 8 nucleotides matching TRBD1. CDR1 is SGHTA, CDR2 FQGNSA, per germline. Germline trimming cut 5 bases from V and 10 bases from J; bases unmatched to any gene: 12. The CDR3 covers 14 residues. This chain's CDR3 is CASSPSTGQGRAFF. For the CDR3, the DNA is TGTGCCAGCAGCCCCTCAACCGGACAGGGAAGAGCTTTCTTT.

This clone has just one count. The chain couples TRBV6-1 to TRBJ1-5, with 7 positions matching TRBD1. Germline values: CDR1 MNHNS, CDR2 SASEGT. The CDR3 has 17 residues. With 3 bases clipped from V and 0 bases from J, the junction kept 8 bases outside the gene matches. DNA for the CDR3: TGTGCCAGCAGTGAGTTCGGAGGGGGCTCTAGCAATCAGCCCCAGCATTTT. Amino acids: CASSEFGGGSSNQPQHF.

The chain has TRBV18 and TRBJ1-2, with D tentatively TRBD1 (6 bases). The CDR3 contains 16 residues. V was pared by 6 bases and J by 5 bases, with 22 bases between. CDR1 KGHSH and CDR2 LQKENI come from the germline V gene. CDR3 loop: CASSQTSYRVGYGYTF. CDR3 bases: TGTGCCAGCTCGCAAACGTCCTACAGGGTAGGGTATGGCTACACCTTC.

J is TRBJ1-3 and V is TRBV10-3, with 11 bases that match TRBD1. This CDR3 contains 16 residues. Germline V gene lookup returns CDR1 ENHRY and CDR2 SYGVKD. Trimming removed 10 bases from V and 0 bases from J; junction bases left unmatched: 8. DNA for the CDR3: TGTGCCACCGGGGACAGGGGGGACCTCTCTGGAAACACCATATATTTT. Protein product: CATGDRGDLSGNTIYF.

The chain carries TRBV10-3 and TRBJ1-6; TRBD1 is a possible D gene (5 bases). The V end was cut by 6 bases, the J end by 3 bases, with 12 bases between. The CDR3 covers 15 residues. Germline V gene lookup returns CDR1 ENHRY and CDR2 SYGVKD. CDR3 sequence (DNA): TGTGCCATCAGGGGACCGACTCTCTATAATTCACCCCTCCACTTT. This gives the protein CAIRGPTLYNSPLHF.

This clone was picked up one time. J is TRBJ1-2 and V is TRBV12-3 or TRBV12-4; TRBD1 might be the D (6 bases). The V end was cut by 7 bases, the J end by 8 bases, with 17 bases between. The CDR3 length is 13 residues. The CDR3 protein is CASNLPGAGGYTF. CDR3 nucleotide sequence: TGTGCCAGCAACCTTCCGGGGGCTGGAGGCTACACCTTC.

The rearrangement joins TRBV6-2 or TRBV6-3 to TRBJ1-3; maybe TRBD1 (6 bases). Germline V gene sequence: CDR1 MNHEY, CDR2 SVGEGT. V was trimmed by 6 bases and J by 3 bases, leaving 18 bases between them. This CDR3 is 16 amino acids long. CDR3 sequence reads: CASSPTTGYGGNTIYF. The CDR3 bases are TGTGCCAGCAGCCCTACCACAGGGTACGGTGGAAACACCATATATTTT.

This sequence joins TRBV5-6 and TRBJ1-5; the D gene is possibly TRBD1 (6 bases). Germline loops: CDR1 SGHDT, CDR2 YYEEEE. The CDR3 has 15 amino acids. With 0 bases removed from V and 4 bases from J, the gap between germline ends came to 11 bases. CDR3 bases: TGTGCCAGCAGCTTGGCCAGGGGCCTGAATCAGCCCCAGCATTTT. Protein: CASSLARGLNQPQHF.

The chain joins TRBV27 to TRBJ1-1, with D possibly being TRBD1 (5 bases). This CDR3 region has 12 residues. Germline loops: CDR1 MNHEY, CDR2 SMNVEV (reference sequence). V lost 6 bases, J lost 11 bases, and 16 bases lay in between. The CDR3 is CASSPGGVTAFF. In DNA form, the CDR3 reads TGTGCCAGCAGCCCCGGGGGGGTCACGGCTTTCTTT.

The genes are TRBV7-6 and TRBJ2-3; 8 bases fit TRBD2. Germline CDR1 and CDR2: SGHVS and FNYEAQ. This CDR3 contains 15 residues. V shed 4 bases and J 1 base; nucleotides not matched to a gene: 4. This chain's CDR3 is CASSWSGGRTDTQYF. In nucleotides, the CDR3 is TGTGCCAGCAGCTGGAGCGGGGGTCGCACAGATACGCAGTATTTT.

This clone was observed once. The chain employs TRBV6-2 or TRBV6-3 and TRBJ1-2; the D gene is possibly TRBD1 (5 bases). CDR1 is MNHEY, CDR2 SVGEGT, per germline. V shed 5 bases and J shed 6 bases, with 10 bases lying between them. The CDR3 is 12 amino acids. The CDR3 DNA reads TGTGCCAGCAGTAACAACAGGCATGGCTACACCTTC. Its translation is CASSNNRHGYTF.

This clone was detected once. The CDR3 spells CASSHTAGIAEQYF. CDR3 sequence (DNA): TGTGCCAGCAGCCACACCGCAGGGATTGCCGAGCAGTACTTC. The rearrangement links TRBV13 to TRBJ2-7, with a tentative D call TRBD1 (5 bases). Germline loops: CDR1 PRHDT, CDR2 FYEKMQ (reference sequence). Deletions cut 5 bases from V and 6 bases from J, with 17 bases between. This CDR3 region has 14 residues.

V gene TRBV5-6 combines with J gene TRBJ1-1; the D gene is possibly TRBD1 (5 bases). V lost 0 bases and J lost 7, with 13 bases in between. Germline loops: CDR1 SGHDT, CDR2 YYEEEE. CDR3 length: 14 residues. The CDR3 sequence: CASSLGGRGLEAFF. The CDR3 nucleotides are TGTGCCAGCAGCTTGGGGGGGAGAGGACTTGAAGCTTTCTTT.

This clone was seen a single time. The V and J genes are TRBV2 and TRBJ2-1; no definite D call. Trimming removed 4 bases from V and 6 bases from J, with 7 bases in between. Germline lookup yields CDR1 SNHLY and CDR2 FYNNEI. There are 12 residues in the CDR3. The CDR3 DNA reads TGTGCCAGCAGTGCCCGGGTCAATGAGCAGTTCTTC. It encodes CASSARVNEQFF.

The chain carries TRBV2 and TRBJ1-6; 7 bases line up with TRBD1. The V segment lost 1 base and the J segment 2 bases; nucleotides outside the gene matches: 2. Germline values: CDR1 SNHLY, CDR2 FYNNEI. This CDR3 spans 16 amino acids. CDR3 in amino acids: CASSEGGTAYNSPLHF. The CDR3 bases are TGTGCCAGCAGTGAAGGGGGGACAGCCTATAATTCACCCCTCCACTTT.

This clone was counted a few times. The chain recombines TRBV2 with TRBJ1-1; tentatively, D is TRBD1 (6 bases). CDR3 size: 13 residues. Germline CDR1 SNHLY, CDR2 FYNNEI. Trimming took 6 bases from V and 5 from J, leaving 13 bases between them. CDR3 sequence reads: CASRVYRETEAFF. The CDR3 DNA is TGTGCCAGCAGGGTATACAGGGAGACTGAAGCTTTCTTT.

This clone appeared once. CDR3 nucleotide sequence: TGTGCCAGCAGCCCGGGGCCAGGGCGTTCCAAAAACATTCAGTACTTC. Its protein product is CASSPGPGRSKNIQYF. V is TRBV7-6 and J is TRBJ2-4; TRBD1 or TRBD2 may be the D gene (5 bases each). This CDR3 has 16 amino acids. Between the trimmed V and J ends, which lost 5 bases and 2 bases, there was a span of 16 bases. Germline V CDR1 and CDR2: SGHVS, FNYEAQ.

This chain links TRBV6-2 or TRBV6-3 with TRBJ2-3; D uncertain. Germline CDR1 reads MNHEY; CDR2 reads SVGEGT. The CDR3 has 14 residues. V shed 2 bases and J shed 6 bases, with 12 bases lying between them. The CDR3 DNA reads as TGTGCCAGCAGTTACCTGGACCCTTGGGATACGCAGTATTTT. Amino acid sequence: CASSYLDPWDTQYF.

V is TRBV28 and J is TRBJ2-7; a possible D gene is TRBD2 (5 bases). V shed 5 bases and J shed 1 base, with 12 bases lying between them. Per the germline V gene, CDR1 is MDHEN and CDR2 is SYDVKM. There are 14 residues in the CDR3. CDR3 region: CASSPRRLSYEQYF. CDR3 nucleotides: TGTGCCAGCAGTCCCCGGAGGCTATCCTACGAGCAGTACTTC.

The genes are TRBV19 and TRBJ1-5; 10 bases agree with TRBD1. The CDR3 has 15 amino acids. The junction had 3 bases not matched to a gene; V was cut back by 3 bases and J by 4 bases. Germline loops: CDR1 LNHDA, CDR2 SQIVND (reference sequence). CDR3 nucleotide sequence: TGTGCCAGTAGTATCCGACAGGGGGCTAATCAGCCCCAGCATTTT. Encoded protein: CASSIRQGANQPQHF.

The chain couples TRBV5-3 to TRBJ1-1; D not resolved. TRBV5-3 is an ORF, and what it does is uncertain. This CDR3 is built from 14 residues. Trimming cost V 2 bases and J 1 base, with 9 bases left between them. In DNA, the CDR3 is TGTGCCAGAAGCTTTTGTCCGTCGAACACTGAAGCTTTCTTT. Translating it yields CARSFCPSNTEAFF.

The chain employs TRBV23-1 and TRBJ2-1, with 12 bases aligning to TRBD2. TRBV23-1 is labeled an ORF, and its function is uncertain. The CDR3 spans 14 residues. V trimming: 4 bases; J trimming: 9 bases; junction bases outside the gene matches: 4. DNA for the CDR3: TGCGCCAGCAGTCCTAGCGGGGGGGTTGGTGAGCAGTTCTTC. It is translated as CASSPSGGVGEQFF.